Given below is one TCR beta chain in context. The data were taken from a study of T cell changes during pregnancy in multiple sclerosis. The CDR3 is made up of 16 amino acids. The V and J ends lost 0 bases and 6 bases, in that order; junction bases with no gene match: 6. Germline CDR1 reads SGHRS; CDR2 reads YFSETQ. TCRdb's copy holds only in-frame clones and misses some; the assay was immunoSEQ multiplex PCR. This table holds just under 20,000 clones, 80% to 90% found once. The clonotype was recovered from a female donor in good health, enrolled as a control in a pregnancy study. Sequencing used CD8+ T cells from peripheral blood mononuclear cells, obtained in the second trimester of pregnancy. This chain joins TRBV5-1 and TRBJ2-2, with 9 bases lining up with TRBD2. The CDR3 protein is CASSLEQREASGELFF. DNA of the CDR3: TGCGCCAGCAGCTTGGAGCAGCGGGAGGCGTCCGGGGAGCTGTTTTTT. The entire variable domain, with the rest obtained from reference TRBV5-1 and TRBJ2-2, is as follows: KAGVTQTPRYLIKTRGQQVTLSCSPISGHRSVSWYQQTPGQGLQFLFEYFSETQRNKGNFPGRFSGRQFSNSRSEMNVSTLELGDSALYLCASSLEQREASGELFFGEGSRLTVL.